These T cell receptor beta chains were read from a single sample in a study of cytomegalovirus exposure and HLA in healthy donors. Clones were read by immunoSEQ multiplex PCR, and TCRdb kept only the in-frame ones, dropping some. The profile shows more than 85,000 clones, around 82% of them singletons. Specimen: PBMCs. The receptors here all came from a woman aged 45-59 years in good health and CMV-seropositive. CDR3s leave out the opening cysteine and the closing phenylalanine or tryptophan. Each record gives: D gene, J gene, V gene, CDR3 protein. The D gene is left open where the match is weak.

TRBD1	TRBJ2-5	TRBV15	ATSRDGQGQETQY
TRBD1	TRBJ1-1	TRBV7-3	ASSIGQGAEAF
NA	TRBJ1-5	TRBV15	ATSRDRGNQPQH
NA	TRBJ2-7	TRBV9	ASSVEPSSSYEQY
TRBD1	TRBJ2-3	TRBV7-9	SSTSGTGGTDTQY
NA	TRBJ2-3	TRBV5-1	ASSLAGRDGADTQY
NA	TRBJ2-1	TRBV6-1	ASSPSPGVYNEQF
NA	TRBJ2-4	TRBV5-4	ASSFNAGSKNIQY
TRBD1	TRBJ1-2	TRBV4-1	ASSQEKDRGMYGYT
NA	TRBJ2-7	TRBV6-5	ASISNGGIEGEQY
NA	TRBJ2-4	TRBV30	AWSADFNIQY
TRBD1	TRBJ1-4	TRBV2	ASSETTGNEKLF
TRBD1	TRBJ2-1	TRBV14	ASSRTGGSNNEQF
TRBD2	TRBJ2-1	TRBV19	ATETSPYNEQF
TRBD1	TRBJ1-4	TRBV7-9	ANSPPHRGHEKLF
NA	TRBJ1-2	TRBV7-9	ASKKGGIEGYT
TRBD1	TRBJ1-5	TRBV27	ASSFPGQGAGNQPQH
NA	TRBJ1-1	TRBV18	ASSSRAEAF
TRBD1	TRBJ1-5	TRBV23-1	ASSQCRDRGVQPQH
TRBD2	TRBJ2-3	TRBV7-3	ASSLMRGGGDDTQY
TRBD1	TRBJ1-5	TRBV6-5	ASSRTGQGNQPQH
NA	TRBJ2-3	TRBV7-2	ASSQRAGTQY
NA	TRBJ2-3	TRBV29-1	SVETGYTQY
TRBD1	TRBJ2-1	TRBV5-6	ASRSGTANEQF
NA	TRBJ1-4	TRBV30	ASVGQGGEKLF
TRBD1	TRBJ2-2	TRBV13	ASSFGQEITGELF
TRBD1	TRBJ2-7	TRBV30	AWSAYQRQGAREQY
NA	TRBJ1-5	TRBV6-1	ASSGTESNQPQH
TRBD2	TRBJ2-5	TRBV6-6	ASTSGGRQVQTQY
NA	TRBJ1-2	TRBV7-9	ASSLGLPGLYGYT
NA	TRBJ2-7	TRBV29-1	SFRGGGTYEQY
NA	TRBJ2-5	TRBV9	ASSVEGVRQETQY
NA	TRBJ1-1	TRBV9	ASRQGLNTEAF
TRBD1	TRBJ2-7	TRBV5-1	ANSRGLGNEQY
TRBD1	TRBJ1-1	TRBV7-9	ASSLQTGMNTEAF
NA	TRBJ1-1	TRBV29-1	SVDLADDNTEAF
TRBD2	TRBJ2-1	TRBV7-3	ASSLTGSGGDNEQF
NA	TRBJ2-3	TRBV27	ASRGLFTDTQY
NA	TRBJ1-2	TRBV6-5	ASSSGNYGYT
TRBD1	TRBJ2-3	TRBV27	ASSSGTGMVDTQY
NA	TRBJ2-1	TRBV7-3	ASSFSGATYNEQF
NA	TRBJ2-5	TRBV2	ASWGEQETQY
TRBD1	TRBJ2-7	TRBV5-4	ASSLGATGVYEQY
NA	TRBJ1-2	TRBV6-5	ASRTGLDGYT
NA	TRBJ2-7	TRBV23-1	ASSPRGYEQY
TRBD1	TRBJ2-1	TRBV7-9	ASSLVGTGGSDEQF
NA	TRBJ1-4	TRBV11-3	ASSSQGGGEKLF
NA	TRBJ1-6	TRBV6-1	ASGGSPLH
TRBD1	TRBJ1-2	TRBV7-3	ASSSGQGYGYT